These 5 T cell receptor beta chains originate from one sample sequenced in a study of T-cell memory formation after mild COVID-19. TCRdb passed the 5' RACE reads through MiXCR, listing each CDR3 protein once. The table lists about half a million distinct CDR3 sequences, 15% to 20% of them singletons. Sequencing was done on a sample of PBMCs or a T cell subset sorted from them (not recorded which). These receptors were obtained from an adult woman who had mild COVID-19 (a few samples of this study predate the infection). Cell type and time point are not known.

This clonotype appeared a few times. This chain joins TRBV20-1 and TRBJ2-7; 13 nucleotides match TRBD2. J lost 6 bases, V lost 0 bases, and 8 bases had no gene match. Per germline, CDR1 DFQATT and CDR2 SNEGSKA (reference sequence). This CDR3 region has 16 residues. CDR3 DNA: TGCAGTGCTAGAGATTTCGGTGGACTAGCGGGAGTCGAGCAGTACTTC. Protein sequence: CSARDFGGLAGVEQYF.

This chain uses TRBV24-1 with TRBJ2-2, with D unclear. Deletions cut 5 bases from V and 7 bases from J, with 4 bases between. In germline, CDR1 is KGHDR, CDR2 SFDVKD. CDR3 size: 11 residues. The CDR3 region has the DNA TGTGCCACCAGTGTGGGCGGGGAGCTGTTTTTT. Translated: CATSVGGELFF.

This clonotype was seen just once. V gene TRBV10-3 combines with J gene TRBJ1-4; D is unresolved. The CDR3 length is 14 residues. CDR1 and CDR2 (germline): ENHRY, SYGVKD. V was shortened by 5 bases and J by 0 bases, with 7 bases between the two germline ends. CDR3 protein: CAISSGATNEKLFF. In DNA form, the CDR3 reads TGTGCCATCAGTAGCGGCGCAACTAATGAAAAACTGTTTTTT.

In its sample, this clonotype was seen a few times. The V and J genes are TRBV7-2 and TRBJ2-7, with D unresolved. The germline CDR1 and CDR2 sequences are SGHTA and FQGNSA. The V end was cut by 5 bases, the J end by 3 bases, with 14 bases between. This CDR3 is 14 amino acids long. The CDR3 bases are TGTGCCAGCAGCCCCCTCCCCGGCAACTACGAGCAGTACTTC. Protein product: CASSPLPGNYEQYF.

This chain links TRBV6-5 with TRBJ2-7, with 8 bases lining up with TRBD2. The germline gives CDR1 MNHEY, CDR2 SVGAGI. The length of the CDR3 is 15 residues. Unmatched junction bases numbered 7, after V lost 4 bases and J lost 2 bases. The CDR3 is CASSFSGGGPYEQYF. The CDR3 DNA is TGTGCCAGCAGTTTCTCCGGGGGGGGTCCCTACGAGCAGTACTTC.